The 11 T cell receptor beta chains listed next were all sequenced from one sample in a study of blood T cell repertoires in COVID-19. The method was immunoSEQ multiplex PCR; TCRdb's version includes in-frame clones alone and lacks a portion of them. The repertoire holds 310,000 or so clones, with 89% as singletons. The specimen was peripheral blood. These receptors were obtained from a man between 18 and 35 years old who had recovered from COVID-19.

This clone was seen only a few times. The chain employs TRBV11-2 and TRBJ1-1; D possibly corresponds to TRBD1 (6 bases). This CDR3 contains 16 residues. Per germline, CDR1 SGHAT and CDR2 FQNNGV. Trimming shortened V by 2 bases and J by 4 bases, and 17 bases separated the two germline ends. The CDR3 here is CASSLMGRGGGTEAFF. The CDR3 nucleotides read TGTGCCAGCAGCTTAATGGGCAGGGGCGGGGGCACTGAAGCTTTCTTT.

The rearrangement uses TRBV7-2 and TRBJ1-6; 7 bases line up with TRBD1. Germline V gene data show CDR1 as SGHTA and CDR2 as FQGNSA. The J segment lost 5 bases and the V segment lost 9 bases, leaving 7 bases of the junction unmatched. This CDR3 is built from 14 residues. CDR3 in amino acids: CASTSGTDNSPLHF. CDR3 in DNA: TGTGCCAGTACCTCCGGGACAGATAATTCACCCCTCCACTTT.

The sample holds one count of this clone. The rearrangement joins TRBV19 to TRBJ1-4; D possibly corresponds to TRBD1 (5 bases). Between the trimmed V and J ends, which lost 2 bases and 5 bases, there was a span of 21 bases. The germline V gene has CDR1 LNHDA and CDR2 SQIVND (reference sequence). CDR3 length: 18 amino acids. The chain's CDR3 is CASSIWGSGNKVNEKLFF. In DNA form, the CDR3 reads TGTGCCAGTAGTATATGGGGCAGCGGGAACAAGGTGAATGAAAAACTGTTTTTT.

V usage is TRBV5-6 and J usage is TRBJ2-2, with D maybe TRBD1 (9 bases). This CDR3 has 17 residues. The V and J ends lost 1 base and 5 bases respectively, with 18 bases between them. Germline V lookup: CDR1 SGHDT, CDR2 YYEEEE. The CDR3 loop is CASSLPGGTGSTGELFF. DNA for the CDR3: TGTGCCAGCAGCTTGCCGGGGGGGACAGGGAGTACCGGGGAGCTGTTTTTT.

DNA for the CDR3: TGTGCCAGCAGCTTGGTAGACAGTTCCGCCTATGGCTACACCTTC. This gives the protein CASSLVDSSAYGYTF. The chain joins TRBV5-6 to TRBJ1-2; tentatively, D is TRBD1 (5 bases). The CDR3 consists of 15 residues. Per germline, CDR1 SGHDT and CDR2 YYEEEE. The V and J ends lost 0 bases and 4 bases respectively, with 13 bases between them.

The chain couples TRBV14 to TRBJ2-1; no reliable D call. V was cut by 0 bases and J by 10 bases, with 10 bases left in between. Germline CDR1 and CDR2: SGHDN and FVKESK. The length of the CDR3 is 13 residues. The CDR3 is CASSQDHVGEQFF. The CDR3 DNA reads TGTGCCAGCAGCCAAGATCATGTTGGCGAGCAGTTCTTC.

This clone turned up a few times. J is TRBJ2-2 and V is TRBV4-3, with D perhaps matching TRBD1 (5 bases). The germline V gene encodes CDR1 LGHNA and CDR2 YSLEER. The CDR3 runs 16 residues. The V gene lost 0 bases and the J gene lost 4 bases, with 12 bases spanning the gap. In DNA, the CDR3 is TGCGCCAGCAGCCAAGAGGCTAGGGGCCTCACCGGGGAGCTGTTTTTT. Its translation is CASSQEARGLTGELFF.

The V call is TRBV27, the J call TRBJ2-7; D remains unclear. Germline CDR1 reads MNHEY; CDR2 reads SMNVEV (reference sequence). This CDR3 is built from 13 residues. Trimming took off 4 bases at V and 5 bases at J, with 12 bases between the two ends. This CDR3 is CASSSLIPHEQYF. DNA for the CDR3: TGTGCCAGCAGTTCCCTTATCCCCCACGAGCAGTACTTC.

There are a few counts of this clone. The chain uses TRBV7-8 and TRBJ1-4, with TRBD1 matching over 8 bases. Germline CDR1 and CDR2: SGHVS and FQNEAQ. This CDR3 contains 13 residues. Unmatched junction bases numbered 5, after V lost 6 bases and J lost 8 bases. DNA for the CDR3: TGTGCCAGCAGGACAGGGGTGGGGGAAAAACTGTTTTTT. Amino acids: CASRTGVGEKLFF.

The V call is TRBV7-8, the J call TRBJ2-2; possibly TRBD2 for D (6 bases). V lost 1 base to trimming and J lost 3 bases, with 12 bases between them. From germline, CDR1 is SGHVS and CDR2 FQNEAQ. The CDR3 covers 16 residues. The CDR3 DNA reads TGTGCCAGCAGCTTAGGTGGTAGCGGATACACCGGGGAGCTGTTTTTT. Translated: CASSLGGSGYTGELFF.

The V call is TRBV9, the J call TRBJ1-1; 7 bases line up with TRBD1. Trimming removed 4 bases from V and 0 bases from J; junction bases left unmatched: 12. The germline V gene has CDR1 SGDLS and CDR2 YYNGEE. The CDR3 covers 17 residues. CDR3 nucleotide sequence: TGTGCCAGCAGCCTAAGGGACAGCCACTACATGAACACTGAAGCTTTCTTT. As protein: CASSLRDSHYMNTEAFF.